This TCR beta chain was sequenced in a study of blood T cell repertoires in COVID-19. Study at large: Samples representing acute and convalescent COVID-19 were sourced from the United States, Italy and Spain.

The CDR3 is made up of 14 amino acids. J was trimmed by 0 bases and V by 5 bases; bases with no gene match: 2. The V gene's germline CDR1 is LGHDT and CDR2 YNNKEL (reference sequence). The table came from immunoSEQ multiplex PCR; TCRdb's copy has only in-frame clones and leaves some out. The sample records 100,000 to 120,000 clones, over 65% being singletons. Material for sequencing was peripheral blood. The chain carries TRBV3-1 (or the pseudogene TRBV3-2) and TRBJ2-7; TRBD1 aligns across 9 bases. This receptor was taken from a woman aged 80 or over with acute or convalescent COVID-19. CDR3 protein: CASSEGQGSYEQYF. The CDR3 region has the DNA TGTGCCAGCAGCGAGGGACAGGGCTCCTACGAGCAGTACTTC.